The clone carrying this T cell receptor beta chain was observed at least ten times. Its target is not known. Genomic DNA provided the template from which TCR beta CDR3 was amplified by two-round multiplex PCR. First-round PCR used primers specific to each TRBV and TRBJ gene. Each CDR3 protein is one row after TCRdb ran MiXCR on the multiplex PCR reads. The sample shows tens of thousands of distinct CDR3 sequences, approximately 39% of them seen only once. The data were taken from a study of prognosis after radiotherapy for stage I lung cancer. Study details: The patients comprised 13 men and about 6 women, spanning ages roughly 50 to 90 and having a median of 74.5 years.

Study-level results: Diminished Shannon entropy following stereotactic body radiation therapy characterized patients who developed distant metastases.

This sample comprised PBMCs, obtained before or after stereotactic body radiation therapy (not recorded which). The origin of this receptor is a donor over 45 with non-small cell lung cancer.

CDR3 nucleotide sequence: TGTGCCAGCAGTCCGGGACTAGCGACCGGGGAGCTGTTTTTT. Translated: CASSPGLATGELFF. The chain combines TRBV6-1 with TRBJ2-2, with 10 bases fitting TRBD2. The CDR3 extends over 14 amino acids. After removal of 5 bases from V and 5 bases from J, the junction contained 2 bases not matched to a gene. Germline-derived CDR1 and CDR2 are MNHNS and SASEGT.